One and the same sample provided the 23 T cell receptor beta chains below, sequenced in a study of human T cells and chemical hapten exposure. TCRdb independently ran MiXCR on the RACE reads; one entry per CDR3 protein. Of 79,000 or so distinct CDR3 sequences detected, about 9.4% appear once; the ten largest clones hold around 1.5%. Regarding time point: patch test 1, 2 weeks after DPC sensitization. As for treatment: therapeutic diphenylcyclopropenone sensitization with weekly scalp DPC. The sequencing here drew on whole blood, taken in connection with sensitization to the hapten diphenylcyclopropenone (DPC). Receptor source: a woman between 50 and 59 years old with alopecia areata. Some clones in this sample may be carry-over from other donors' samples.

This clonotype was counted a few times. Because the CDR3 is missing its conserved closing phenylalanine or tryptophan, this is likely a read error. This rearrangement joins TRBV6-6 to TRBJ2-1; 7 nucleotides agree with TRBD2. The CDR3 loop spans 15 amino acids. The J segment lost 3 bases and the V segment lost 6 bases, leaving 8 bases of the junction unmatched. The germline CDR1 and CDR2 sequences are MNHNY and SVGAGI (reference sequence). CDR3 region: CASSEVKRDYNEQFL. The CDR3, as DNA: TGTGCCAGCAGCGAGGTCAAGCGGGACTACAATGAGCAGTTCTTA.

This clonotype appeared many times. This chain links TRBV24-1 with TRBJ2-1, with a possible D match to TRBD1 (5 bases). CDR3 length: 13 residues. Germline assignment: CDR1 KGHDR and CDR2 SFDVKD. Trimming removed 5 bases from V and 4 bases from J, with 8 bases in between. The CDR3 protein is CATSATEYNEQFF. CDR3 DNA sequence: TGTGCCACCAGTGCGACAGAGTACAATGAGCAGTTCTTC.

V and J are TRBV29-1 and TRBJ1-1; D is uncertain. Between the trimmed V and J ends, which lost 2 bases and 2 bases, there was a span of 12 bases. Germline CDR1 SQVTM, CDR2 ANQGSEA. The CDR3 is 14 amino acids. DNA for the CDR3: TGCAGCGTTGAATCTAAGGAGCCCAACACTGAAGCTTTCTTT. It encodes CSVESKEPNTEAFF.

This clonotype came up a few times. Here the CDR3 reads CASSLIPLNEKLFF. As DNA, the CDR3 is TGTGCCAGCAGCTTAATTCCACTCAATGAAAAACTGTTTTTT. The V and J genes are TRBV11-1 and TRBJ1-4; D ambiguous. The V gene's germline CDR1 is SGHAT and CDR2 FQDESV (reference sequence). CDR3 length equals 14 residues. V shed 2 bases and J shed 5 bases, with 9 bases lying between them.

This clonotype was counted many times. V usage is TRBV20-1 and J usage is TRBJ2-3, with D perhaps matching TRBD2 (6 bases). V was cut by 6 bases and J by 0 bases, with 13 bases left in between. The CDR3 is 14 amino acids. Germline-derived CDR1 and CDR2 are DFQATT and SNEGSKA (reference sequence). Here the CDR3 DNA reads TGCAGTGCCCTCCTTGGACTAAGCACAGATACGCAGTATTTT. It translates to CSALLGLSTDTQYF.

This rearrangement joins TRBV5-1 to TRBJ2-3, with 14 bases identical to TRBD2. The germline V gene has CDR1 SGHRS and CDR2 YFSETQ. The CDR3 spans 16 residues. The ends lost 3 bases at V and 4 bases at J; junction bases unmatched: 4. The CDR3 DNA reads TGCGCCAGCAGCTATTCGGGACTAGCGGGAGCAGATACGCAGTATTTT. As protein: CASSYSGLAGADTQYF.

This chain's CDR3 is CSATLGLRNQPQHF. DNA for the CDR3: TGCAGTGCTACCCTGGGCCTTCGCAATCAGCCCCAGCATTTT. The chain joins TRBV20-1 to TRBJ1-5; D gene uncertain. The V end was cut by 4 bases, the J end by 2 bases, with 12 bases between. Germline CDR1 is DFQATT and CDR2 is SNEGSKA (reference sequence). This CDR3 has 14 amino acids.

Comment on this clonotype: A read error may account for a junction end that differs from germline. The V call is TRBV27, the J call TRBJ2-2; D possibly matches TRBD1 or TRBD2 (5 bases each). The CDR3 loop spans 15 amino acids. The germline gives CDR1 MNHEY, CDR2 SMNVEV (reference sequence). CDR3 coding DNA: TGTGCCAACAGTTTAACCCTTCGGGGACCCGGGGAGCTGTTTTTT. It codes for CANSLTLRGPGELFF.

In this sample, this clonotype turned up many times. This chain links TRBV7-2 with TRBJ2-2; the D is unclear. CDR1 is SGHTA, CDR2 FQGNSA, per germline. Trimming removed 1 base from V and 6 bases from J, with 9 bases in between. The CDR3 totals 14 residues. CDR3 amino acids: CASSLEVRAGELFF. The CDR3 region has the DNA TGTGCCAGCAGCTTAGAAGTGCGAGCCGGGGAGCTGTTTTTT.

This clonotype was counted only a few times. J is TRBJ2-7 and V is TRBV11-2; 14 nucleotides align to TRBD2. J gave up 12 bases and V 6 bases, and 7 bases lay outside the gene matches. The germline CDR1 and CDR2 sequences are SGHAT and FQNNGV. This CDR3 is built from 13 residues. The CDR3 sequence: CASRPGTSGSVYF. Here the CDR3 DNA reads TGTGCCAGCAGGCCCGGGACTAGCGGGAGTGTGTACTTC.

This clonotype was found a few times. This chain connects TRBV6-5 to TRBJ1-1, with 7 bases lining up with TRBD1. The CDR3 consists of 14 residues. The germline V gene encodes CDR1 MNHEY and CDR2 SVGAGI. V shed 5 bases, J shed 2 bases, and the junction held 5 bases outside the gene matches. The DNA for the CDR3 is TGTGCCAGCAGTGCCTACAGGGGCAACACTGAAGCTTTCTTT. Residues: CASSAYRGNTEAFF.

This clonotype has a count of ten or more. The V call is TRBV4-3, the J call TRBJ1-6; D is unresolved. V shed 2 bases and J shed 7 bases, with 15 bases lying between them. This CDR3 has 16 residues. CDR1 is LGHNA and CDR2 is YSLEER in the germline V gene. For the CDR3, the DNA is TGCGCCAGCAGCCAATCCGTCGGCGGGGTGAATTCACCCCTCCACTTT. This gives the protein CASSQSVGGVNSPLHF.

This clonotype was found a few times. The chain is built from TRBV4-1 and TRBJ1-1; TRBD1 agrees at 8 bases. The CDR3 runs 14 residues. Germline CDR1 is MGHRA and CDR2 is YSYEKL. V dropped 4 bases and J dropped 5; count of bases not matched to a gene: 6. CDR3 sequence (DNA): TGCGCCAGCAGCCTTGACAGGGGCCTGACTGAAGCTTTCTTT. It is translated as CASSLDRGLTEAFF.

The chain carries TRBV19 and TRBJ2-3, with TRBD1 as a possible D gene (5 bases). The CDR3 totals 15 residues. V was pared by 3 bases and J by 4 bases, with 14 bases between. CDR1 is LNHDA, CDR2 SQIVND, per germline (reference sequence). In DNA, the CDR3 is TGTGCCAGTAGTATGGCGGCAGGGTGGGCAGATACGCAGTATTTT. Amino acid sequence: CASSMAAGWADTQYF.

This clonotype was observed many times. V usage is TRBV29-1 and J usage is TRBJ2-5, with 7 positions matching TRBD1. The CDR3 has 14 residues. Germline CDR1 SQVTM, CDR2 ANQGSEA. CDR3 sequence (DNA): TGCAGTGCGCTGGGGGACAGCCTTCAAGAGACCCAGTACTTC. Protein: CSALGDSLQETQYF.

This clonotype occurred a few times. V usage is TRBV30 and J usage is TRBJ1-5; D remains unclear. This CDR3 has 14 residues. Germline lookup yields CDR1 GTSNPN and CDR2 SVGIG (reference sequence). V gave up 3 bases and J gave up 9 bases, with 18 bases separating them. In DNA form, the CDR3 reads TGTGCCTGGAGCGCTGGGCTGGTTATAGGGCCCCAGCATTTT. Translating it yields CAWSAGLVIGPQHF.

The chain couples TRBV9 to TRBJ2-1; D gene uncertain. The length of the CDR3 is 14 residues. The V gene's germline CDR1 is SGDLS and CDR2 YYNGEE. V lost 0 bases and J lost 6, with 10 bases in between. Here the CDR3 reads CASSVDGPSNEQFF. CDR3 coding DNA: TGTGCCAGCAGCGTAGACGGTCCTTCCAATGAGCAGTTCTTC.

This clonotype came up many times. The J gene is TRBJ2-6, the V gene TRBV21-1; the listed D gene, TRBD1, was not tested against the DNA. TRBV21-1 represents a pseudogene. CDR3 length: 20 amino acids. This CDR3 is CASSKARSTGHLSGANVLTF. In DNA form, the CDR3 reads TGTGCCAGCAGCAAAGCGCGGTCTACGGGACACCTCTCTGGGGCCAACGTCCTGACTTTC.

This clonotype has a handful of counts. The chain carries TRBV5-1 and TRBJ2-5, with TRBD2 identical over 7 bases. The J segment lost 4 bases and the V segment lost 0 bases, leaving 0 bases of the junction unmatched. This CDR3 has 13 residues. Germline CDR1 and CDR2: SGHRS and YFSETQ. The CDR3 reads CASSLGGGETQYF. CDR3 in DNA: TGCGCCAGCAGCTTGGGCGGGGGAGAGACCCAGTACTTC.

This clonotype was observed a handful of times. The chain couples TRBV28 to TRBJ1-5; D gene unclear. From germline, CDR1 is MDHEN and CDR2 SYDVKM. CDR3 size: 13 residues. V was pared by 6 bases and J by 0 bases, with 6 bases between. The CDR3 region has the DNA TGTGCCAGCAGAATTTATAGCAATCAGCCCCAGCATTTT. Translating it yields CASRIYSNQPQHF.

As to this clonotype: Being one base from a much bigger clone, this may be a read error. CDR3 sequence (DNA): TGCGCCAGCCTCAATAGGGCTAGCGGAAACTACAATGAGCAGTTCTTC. It encodes CASLNRASGNYNEQFF. The chain recombines TRBV5-1 with TRBJ2-1; TRBD2 aligns across 7 bases. Germline CDR1 and CDR2: SGHRS and YFSETQ. The CDR3 loop spans 16 amino acids. J gave up 3 bases and V 7 bases, and 13 bases lay outside the gene matches.

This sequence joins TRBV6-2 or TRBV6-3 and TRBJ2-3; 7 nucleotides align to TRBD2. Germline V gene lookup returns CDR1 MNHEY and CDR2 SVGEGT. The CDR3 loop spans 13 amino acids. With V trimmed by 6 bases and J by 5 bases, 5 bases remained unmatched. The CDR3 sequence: CASRTGGGDTQYF. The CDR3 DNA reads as TGTGCCAGCAGGACGGGAGGAGGAGATACGCAGTATTTT.

Written as DNA, the CDR3 is TGTGCCAGCAGTCCAAACAGGGGGCATCAGCCCCAGCATTTT. Translation: CASSPNRGHQPQHF. The rearrangement uses TRBV27 and TRBJ1-5, with 9 nucleotides matching TRBD1. CDR3 length: 14 amino acids. Germline V CDR1 and CDR2: MNHEY, SMNVEV (reference sequence). V shed 5 bases and J 5 bases; nucleotides not matched to a gene: 4.